This T cell receptor (beta chain) was documented in a study of T cell responses to AZD1222 COVID-19 vaccine. Overall study results and limits: Clonal diversity was possibly underestimated; the donors were predominantly white British and more often female.

TCRdb's table, derived via immunoSEQ multiplex PCR, lists solely in-frame clones and lacks some. The sample gives about 260,000 clones, just over 90% of which show up once; 0.5% to 0.7% is in the top ten. Worth noting for this clone: What it binds is not known.

The length of the CDR3 is 16 residues. J lost 5 bases, V lost 5 bases, and 10 bases had no gene match. Germline V gene data show CDR1 as LNHDA and CDR2 as SQIVND (reference sequence). Sequencing used peripheral blood, obtained on day 0 of AZD1222 vaccination. This rearrangement joins TRBV19 to TRBJ2-3; TRBD2 agrees at 10 bases. The sequence derives from an adult in good health. CDR3: CASSSPSGRQRDTQYF. The CDR3 bases are TGTGCCAGTAGTTCCCCTAGCGGGAGACAGCGAGATACGCAGTATTTT.